What follows describes a single T cell receptor (beta chain). The data were produced by immunoSEQ multiplex PCR, yet TCRdb's version contains in-frame clones alone and is incomplete. The data hold under 20,000 clones, with about 87% observed a single time. The data derive from a study of control samples from healthy donors and cancer patients. V lost 6 bases and J lost 4; bases outside the gene matches: 9. The length of the CDR3 is 15 residues. The germline gives CDR1 MNHEY, CDR2 SVGAGI. The sample was PBMCs. The clonotype was recovered from a woman between 65 and 79 years old with colorectal cancer. The chain combines TRBV6-5 with TRBJ2-7; 10 nucleotides match TRBD2. The CDR3 sequence is CASSLGGTSVYEQYF. The DNA of the CDR3 is TGTGCCAGCAGCTTAGGCGGGACTAGCGTTTACGAGCAGTACTTC.